The present entry profiles one T cell receptor (beta chain) with its context. Its antigen is unknown. Sequencing used immunoSEQ multiplex PCR; TCRdb keeps in-frame clones, though not all of them. The top ten clones hold about 2.4% of a sample with roughly 70,000 clones, roughly 88% of them seen once. This entry is derived from a study of T cell responses to AZD1222 COVID-19 vaccine. Regarding the study as a whole: Spike-specific TCR breadth and depth went up after people got two AZD1222 doses.

The CDR3 runs to 15 residues. The V end was cut by 2 bases, the J end by 5 bases, with 15 bases between. The germline CDR1 and CDR2 sequences are PRHDT and FYEKMQ (reference sequence). This specimen was peripheral blood, taken on day 0 of AZD1222 vaccination. The J gene is TRBJ1-1, the V gene TRBV13, with a tentative D call TRBD1 (5 bases). The TCR was taken from an adult in good health. As DNA, the CDR3 is TGTGCCAGCAGCTTAAATGTTCAGGGCATGACTGAAGCTTTCTTT. This translates into CASSLNVQGMTEAFF.